This T cell receptor (beta chain) was recorded in a study of OX40 agonist ivuxolimab in advanced cancers. For the study at large: The drug used for patients, ivuxolimab, was an agonistic anti-OX40 (CD134) antibody. Ivuxolimab was administered intravenously to patients at 0.01 to 10 mg/kg every 2 weeks.

The CDR3 sequence is 16 residues long. V lost 5 bases and J 4 bases, leaving 21 bases between the germline ends. In germline, CDR1 is LNHDA, CDR2 SQIVND (reference sequence). Method: immunoSEQ multiplex PCR; TCRdb's copy keeps in-frame clones and lacks some. Seen here are fewer than 100,000 clones, 85% to 90% observed once, and the top ten hold roughly 13%. The V gene is TRBV19, the J gene TRBJ2-7; maybe TRBD2 (5 bases). The receptor was derived from an adult with an advanced solid tumor such as melanoma, head and neck, liver or kidney cancer. The material sequenced was CD4+ or CD8+ T cells sorted from blood, taken in a trial of the OX40 agonist ivuxolimab. CDR3 coding DNA: TGTGCCAGTAGTTCCCCTAGTAGCGTCCCCCCATACGAGCAGTACTTC. Amino acid sequence: CASSSPSSVPPYEQYF. Filled out from reference TRBV19 and TRBJ2-7, the complete variable domain reads DGGITQSPKYLFRKEGQNVTLSCEQNLNHDAMYWYRQDPGQGLRLIYYSQIVNDFQKGDIAEGYSVSREKKESFPLTVTSAQKNPTAFYLCASSSPSSVPPYEQYFGPGTRLTVT.